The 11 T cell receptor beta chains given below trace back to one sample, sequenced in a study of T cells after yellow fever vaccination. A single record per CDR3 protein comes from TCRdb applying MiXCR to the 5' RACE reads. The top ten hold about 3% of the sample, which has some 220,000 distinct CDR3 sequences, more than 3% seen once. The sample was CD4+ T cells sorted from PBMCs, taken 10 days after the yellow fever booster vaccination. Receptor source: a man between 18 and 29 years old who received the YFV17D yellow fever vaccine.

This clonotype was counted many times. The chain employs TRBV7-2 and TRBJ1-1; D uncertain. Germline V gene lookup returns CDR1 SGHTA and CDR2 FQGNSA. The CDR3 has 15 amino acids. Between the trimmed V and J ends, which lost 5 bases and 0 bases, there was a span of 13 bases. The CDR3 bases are TGTGCCAGCAGCGTCGCCGGGATATTGAACACTGAAGCTTTCTTT. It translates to CASSVAGILNTEAFF. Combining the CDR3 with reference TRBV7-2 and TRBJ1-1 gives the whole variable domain GAGVSQSPSNKVTEKGKDVELRCDPISGHTALYWYRQSLGQGLEFLIYFQGNSAPDKSGLPSDRFSAERTGGSVSTLTIQRTQQEDSAVYLCASSVAGILNTEAFFGQGTRLTVV.

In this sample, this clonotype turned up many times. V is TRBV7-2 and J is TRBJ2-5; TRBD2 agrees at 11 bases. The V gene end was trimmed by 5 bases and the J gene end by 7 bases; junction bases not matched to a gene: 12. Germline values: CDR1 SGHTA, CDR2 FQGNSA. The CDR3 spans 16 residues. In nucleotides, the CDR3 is TGTGCCAGCAGCGCCCCGGGTAGCGGGGGGGTCGGGACCCAGTACTTC. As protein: CASSAPGSGGVGTQYF.

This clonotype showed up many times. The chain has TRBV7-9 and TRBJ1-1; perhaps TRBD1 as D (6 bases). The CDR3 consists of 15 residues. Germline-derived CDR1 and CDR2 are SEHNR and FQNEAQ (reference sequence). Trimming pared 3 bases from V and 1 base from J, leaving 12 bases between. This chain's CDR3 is CASSFSGVENTEAFF. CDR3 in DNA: TGTGCCAGCAGCTTCTCAGGGGTCGAGAACACTGAAGCTTTCTTT.

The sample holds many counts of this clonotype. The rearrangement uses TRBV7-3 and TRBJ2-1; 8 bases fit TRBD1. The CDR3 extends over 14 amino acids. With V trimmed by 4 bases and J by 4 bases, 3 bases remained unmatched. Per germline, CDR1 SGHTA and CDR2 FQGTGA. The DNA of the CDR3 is TGTGCCAGCAGCTCGGACAGGGTTTACAATGAGCAGTTCTTC. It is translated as CASSSDRVYNEQFF.

This chain's CDR3 is CASSLHADNQPQHF. The CDR3 bases are TGTGCCAGCAGTTTACATGCGGACAATCAGCCCCAGCATTTT. The chain uses TRBV12-3 or TRBV12-4 and TRBJ1-5; D is unclear. V lost 2 bases, J lost 3 bases, and 8 bases lay in between. This CDR3 comprises 14 residues.

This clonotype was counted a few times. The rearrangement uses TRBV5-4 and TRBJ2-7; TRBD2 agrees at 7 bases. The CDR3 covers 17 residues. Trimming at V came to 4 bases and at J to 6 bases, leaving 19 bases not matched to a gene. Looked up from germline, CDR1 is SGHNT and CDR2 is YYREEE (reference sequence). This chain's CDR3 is CASSRGGGLPGGSEQYV. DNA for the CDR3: TGTGCCAGCAGCCGCGGGGGAGGACTACCCGGAGGCTCCGAGCAGTACGTC.

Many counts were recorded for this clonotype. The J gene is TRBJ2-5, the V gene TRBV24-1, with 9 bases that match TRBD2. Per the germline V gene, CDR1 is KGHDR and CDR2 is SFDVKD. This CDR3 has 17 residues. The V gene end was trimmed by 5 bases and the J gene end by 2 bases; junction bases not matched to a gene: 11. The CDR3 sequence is CATSGPTLAGIQETQYF. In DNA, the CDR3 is TGTGCCACCAGTGGTCCCACCCTAGCGGGGATACAAGAGACCCAGTACTTC.

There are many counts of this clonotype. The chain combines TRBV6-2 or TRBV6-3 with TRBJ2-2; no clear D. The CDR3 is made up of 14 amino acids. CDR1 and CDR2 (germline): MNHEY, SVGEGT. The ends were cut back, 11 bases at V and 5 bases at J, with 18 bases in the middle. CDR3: CAGKRGTVTGELFF. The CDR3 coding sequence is TGTGCCGGGAAACGCGGAACCGTAACCGGGGAGCTGTTTTTT.

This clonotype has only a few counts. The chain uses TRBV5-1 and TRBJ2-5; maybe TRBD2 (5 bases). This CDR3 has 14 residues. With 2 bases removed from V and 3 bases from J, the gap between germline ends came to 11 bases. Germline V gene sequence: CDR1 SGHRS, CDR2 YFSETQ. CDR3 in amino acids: CASSFPGIEETQYF. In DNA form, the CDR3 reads TGCGCCAGCAGCTTCCCGGGGATTGAAGAGACCCAGTACTTC.

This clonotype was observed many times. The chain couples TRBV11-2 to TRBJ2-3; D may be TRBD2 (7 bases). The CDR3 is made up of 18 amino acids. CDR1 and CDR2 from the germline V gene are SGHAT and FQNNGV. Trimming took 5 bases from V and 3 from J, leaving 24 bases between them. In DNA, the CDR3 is TGTGCCAGCAGCCCACCCCTAGGGGGGGCGTTAGGAACAGATACGCAGTATTTT. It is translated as CASSPPLGGALGTDTQYF.

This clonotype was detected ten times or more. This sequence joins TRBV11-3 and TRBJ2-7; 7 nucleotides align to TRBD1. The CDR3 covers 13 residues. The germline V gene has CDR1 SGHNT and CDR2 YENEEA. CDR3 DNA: TGTGCCAGCAGCCTAGACAGGGACTACGAGCAGTACGTC. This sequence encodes CASSLDRDYEQYV.